This T cell receptor beta chain was observed in a study of T cells after somatic rescue of genetic block. The repertoire was sequenced with immunoSEQ multiplex PCR; TCRdb's copy has only in-frame clones and lacks some. The repertoire has about 88,000 clones, 85% to 90% of them found once; the top ten carry roughly 1.7%. The CDR3 extends over 15 amino acids. After removal of 7 bases from V and 4 bases from J, the junction contained 5 bases not matched to a gene. Germline V gene lookup returns CDR1 ENHRY and CDR2 SYGVKD. This chain links TRBV10-3 with TRBJ2-1; the match to TRBD2 covers 12 bases. Sequenced: peripheral blood mononuclear cells (PBMCs). The clonotype originates from a woman between 18 and 29 years old. The CDR3 protein is CAIKGLAGMYNEQFF. The CDR3 nucleotides read TGTGCCATCAAAGGACTAGCGGGGATGTACAATGAGCAGTTCTTC.